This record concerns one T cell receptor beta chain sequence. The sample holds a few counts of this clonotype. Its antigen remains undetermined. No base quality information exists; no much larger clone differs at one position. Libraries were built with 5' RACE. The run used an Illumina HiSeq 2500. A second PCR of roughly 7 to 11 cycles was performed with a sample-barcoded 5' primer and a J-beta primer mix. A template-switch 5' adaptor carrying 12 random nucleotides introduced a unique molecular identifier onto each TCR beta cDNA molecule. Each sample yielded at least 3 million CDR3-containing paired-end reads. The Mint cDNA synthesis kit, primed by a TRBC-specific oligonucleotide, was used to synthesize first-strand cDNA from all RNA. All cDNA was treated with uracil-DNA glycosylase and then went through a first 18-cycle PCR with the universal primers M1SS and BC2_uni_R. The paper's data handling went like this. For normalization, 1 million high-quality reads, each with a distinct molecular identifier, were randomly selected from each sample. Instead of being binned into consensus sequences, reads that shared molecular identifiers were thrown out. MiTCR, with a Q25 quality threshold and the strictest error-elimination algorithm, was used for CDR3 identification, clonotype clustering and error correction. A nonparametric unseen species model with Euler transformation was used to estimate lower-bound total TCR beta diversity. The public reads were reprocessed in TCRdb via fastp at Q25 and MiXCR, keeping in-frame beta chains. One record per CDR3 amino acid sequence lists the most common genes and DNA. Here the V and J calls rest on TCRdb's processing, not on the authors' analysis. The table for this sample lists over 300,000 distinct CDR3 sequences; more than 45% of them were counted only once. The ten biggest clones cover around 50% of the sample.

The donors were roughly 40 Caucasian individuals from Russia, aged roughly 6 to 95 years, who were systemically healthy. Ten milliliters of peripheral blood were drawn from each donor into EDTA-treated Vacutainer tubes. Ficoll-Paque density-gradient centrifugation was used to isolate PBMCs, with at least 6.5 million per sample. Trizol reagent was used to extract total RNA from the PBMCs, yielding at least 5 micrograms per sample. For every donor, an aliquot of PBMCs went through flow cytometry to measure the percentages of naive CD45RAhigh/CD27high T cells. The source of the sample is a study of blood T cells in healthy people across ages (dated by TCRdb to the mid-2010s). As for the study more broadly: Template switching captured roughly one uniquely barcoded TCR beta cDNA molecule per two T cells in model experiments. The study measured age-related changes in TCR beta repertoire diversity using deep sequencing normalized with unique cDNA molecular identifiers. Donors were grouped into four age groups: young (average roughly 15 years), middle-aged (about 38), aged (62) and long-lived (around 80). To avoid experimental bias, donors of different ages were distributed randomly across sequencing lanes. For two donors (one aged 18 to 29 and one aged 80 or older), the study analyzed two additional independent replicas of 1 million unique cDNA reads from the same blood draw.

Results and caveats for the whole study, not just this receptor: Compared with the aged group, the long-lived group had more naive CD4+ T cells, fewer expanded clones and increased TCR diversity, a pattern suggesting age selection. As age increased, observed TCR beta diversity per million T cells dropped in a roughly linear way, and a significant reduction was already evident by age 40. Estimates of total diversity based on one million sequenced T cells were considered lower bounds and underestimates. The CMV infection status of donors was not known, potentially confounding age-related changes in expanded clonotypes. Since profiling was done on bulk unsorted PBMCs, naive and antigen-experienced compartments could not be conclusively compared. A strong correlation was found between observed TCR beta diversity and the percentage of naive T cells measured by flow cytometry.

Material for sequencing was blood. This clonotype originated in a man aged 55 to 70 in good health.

For the CDR3, the sequence is CSFLPQGGATVRTGETQYF. The nucleotides are TGCAGCTTCCTTCCACAAGGGGGAGCGACAGTGCGTACGGGGGAGACCCAGTACTTC. The chain joins TRBV20-1 to TRBJ2-5, with TRBD1 perhaps the D gene, on 6 matching bases. The germline V gene (reference sequence) sets CDR1 to DFQATT and CDR2 to SNEGSKA. CDR3 length: 19 amino acids, cysteine to phenylalanine. Just CDR3 DNA is preserved here, 57 bases in frame from base 1.